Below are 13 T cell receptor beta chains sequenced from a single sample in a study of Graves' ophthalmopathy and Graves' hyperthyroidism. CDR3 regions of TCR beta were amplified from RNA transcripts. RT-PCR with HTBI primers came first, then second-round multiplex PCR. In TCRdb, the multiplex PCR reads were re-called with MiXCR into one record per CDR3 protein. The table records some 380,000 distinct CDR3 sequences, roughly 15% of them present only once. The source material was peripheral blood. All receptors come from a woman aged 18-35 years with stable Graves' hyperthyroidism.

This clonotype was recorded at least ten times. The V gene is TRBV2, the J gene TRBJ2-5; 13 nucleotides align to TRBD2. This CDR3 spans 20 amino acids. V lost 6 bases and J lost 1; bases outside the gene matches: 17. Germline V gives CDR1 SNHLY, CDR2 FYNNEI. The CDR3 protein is CASSHRLAGGHPRLQETQYF. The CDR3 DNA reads TGTGCCAGCAGCCACCGACTAGCGGGGGGACATCCTCGCCTCCAAGAGACCCAGTACTTC.

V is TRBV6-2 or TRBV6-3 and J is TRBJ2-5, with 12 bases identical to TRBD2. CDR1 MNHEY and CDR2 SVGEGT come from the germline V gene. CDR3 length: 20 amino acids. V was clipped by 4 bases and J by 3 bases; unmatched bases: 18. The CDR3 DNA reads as TGTGCCAGCAGTTTTCCGATATCGCCACTAGCGGGAGGTTACGAAGAGACCCAGTACTTC. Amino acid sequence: CASSFPISPLAGGYEETQYF.

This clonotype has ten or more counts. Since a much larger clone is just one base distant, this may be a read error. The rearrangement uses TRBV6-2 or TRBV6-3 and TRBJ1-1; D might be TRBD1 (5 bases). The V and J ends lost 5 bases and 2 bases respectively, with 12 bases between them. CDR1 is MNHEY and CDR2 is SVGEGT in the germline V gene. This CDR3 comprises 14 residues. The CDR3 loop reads CASSLGHLNTEAFF. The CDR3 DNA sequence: TGTGCCAGCAGTCTCGGACACCTTAACACTGAAGCTTTCTTT.

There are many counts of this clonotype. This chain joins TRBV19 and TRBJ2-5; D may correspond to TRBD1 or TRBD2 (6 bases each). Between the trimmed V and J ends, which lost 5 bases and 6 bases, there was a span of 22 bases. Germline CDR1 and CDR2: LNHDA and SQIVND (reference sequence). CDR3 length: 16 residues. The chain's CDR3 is CASSPGGGEKTKTQYF. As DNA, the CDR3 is TGTGCCAGTAGTCCAGGAGGGGGTGAGAAAACAAAGACCCAGTACTTC.

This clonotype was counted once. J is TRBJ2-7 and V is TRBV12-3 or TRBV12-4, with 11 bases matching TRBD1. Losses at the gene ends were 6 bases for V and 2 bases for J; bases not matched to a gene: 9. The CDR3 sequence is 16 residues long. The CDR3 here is CASSSTGQGATYEQYF. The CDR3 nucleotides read TGTGCCAGCAGCTCAACCGGACAGGGGGCTACCTACGAGCAGTACTTC.

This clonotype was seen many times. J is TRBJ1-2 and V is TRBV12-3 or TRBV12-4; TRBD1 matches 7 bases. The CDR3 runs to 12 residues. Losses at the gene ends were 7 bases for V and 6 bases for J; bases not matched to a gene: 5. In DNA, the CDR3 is TGTGCCAGCACCACAACAGGGGATGGCTACACCTTC. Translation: CASTTTGDGYTF.

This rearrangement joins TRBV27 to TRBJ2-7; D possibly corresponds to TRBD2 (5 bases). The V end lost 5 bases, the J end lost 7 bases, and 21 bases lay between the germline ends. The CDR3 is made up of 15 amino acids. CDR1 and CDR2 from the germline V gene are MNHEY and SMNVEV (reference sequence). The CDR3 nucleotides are TGTGCCAGCAGTATAACCGGGATGCTAAACGGGGAGCAGTACTTC. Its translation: CASSITGMLNGEQYF.

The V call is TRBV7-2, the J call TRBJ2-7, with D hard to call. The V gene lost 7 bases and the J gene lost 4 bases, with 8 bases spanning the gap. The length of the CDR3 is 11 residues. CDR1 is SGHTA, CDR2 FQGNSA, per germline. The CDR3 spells CASTNSYEQYF. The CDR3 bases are TGTGCCAGCACCAACTCTTACGAGCAGTACTTC.

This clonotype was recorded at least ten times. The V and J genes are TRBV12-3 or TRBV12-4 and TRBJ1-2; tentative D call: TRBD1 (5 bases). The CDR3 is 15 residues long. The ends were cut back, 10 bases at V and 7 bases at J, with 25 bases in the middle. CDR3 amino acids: CATYIIGAREAGYTF. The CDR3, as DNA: TGTGCCACGTACATTATAGGGGCTCGGGAGGCTGGCTACACCTTC.

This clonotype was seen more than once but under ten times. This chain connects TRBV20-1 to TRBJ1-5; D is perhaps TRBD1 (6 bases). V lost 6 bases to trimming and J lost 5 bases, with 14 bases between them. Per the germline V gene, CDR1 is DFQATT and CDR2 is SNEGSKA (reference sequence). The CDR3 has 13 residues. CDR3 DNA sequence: TGCAGTGCACGGACAGAGGGAGATCAGCCCCAGCATTTT. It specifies CSARTEGDQPQHF.

CDR3 sequence (DNA): TGTGCCAGCTCCCCTGTAGATCAGCCCCAGCATTTT. Amino acid sequence: CASSPVDQPQHF. The chain joins TRBV6-1 to TRBJ1-5; D uncertain. Germline V gives CDR1 MNHNS, CDR2 SASEGT. The CDR3 is 12 residues long. The V and J ends lost 8 bases and 5 bases respectively, with 10 bases between them.

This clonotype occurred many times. The CDR3 reads CASSLAVGSYEQYF. CDR3 bases: TGTGCCAGCAGCTTAGCCGTCGGGTCCTACGAGCAGTACTTC. This chain joins TRBV11-1 and TRBJ2-7; no reliable D call. This CDR3 contains 14 residues. The germline gives CDR1 SGHAT, CDR2 FQDESV (reference sequence). Trimming cost V 0 bases and J 1 base, with 7 bases left between them.

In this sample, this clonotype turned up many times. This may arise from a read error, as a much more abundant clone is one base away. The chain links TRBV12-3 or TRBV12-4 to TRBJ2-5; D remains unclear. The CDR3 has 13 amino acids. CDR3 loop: CASSFDPEETKYF. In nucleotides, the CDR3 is TGTGCCAGCAGTTTCGACCCCGAAGAGACCAAGTACTTC.